This T cell receptor (beta chain) was captured in a study of technical replicates of blood from a few donors (dated by TCRdb to the late 2010s). In the germline V gene (reference sequence), CDR1 corresponds to SEHNR and CDR2 to FQNEAQ. The CDR3 runs 14 amino acids, cysteine and phenylalanine included. The DNA shown is the 42-base CDR3, in frame from base 1. V is trimmed back by 3 bases and J by 2 bases, and the junction contains 3 bases that no gene match accounts for. Libraries were constructed by the immunoSEQ multiplex PCR assay. Here the immuneACCESS table is served through TCRdb, limited to in-frame sequences with V and J called. Missing clones are a known gap in these copies; in checked studies unresolved V genes cover under half, and the rest lacks a known reason. The sample table shows about 75,000 clones, and around 97% are seen once. Of the sample, roughly 0.3% falls within the top ten clones.

This clone is a singleton in its sample. Which antigen it targets is not known. It has no much larger one-base neighbor in the sample; base qualities were not kept. The chain is assembled from TRBV7-9 and TRBJ2-7, with 8 bases in between that match TRBD2. The receptor was isolated from a human donor in good health. The sample was T cells isolated from PBMCs. This receptor has the CDR3 CASSLGTRAYEQYF. The sequenced DNA is TGTGCCAGCAGCTTGGGGACTAGGGCCTACGAGCAGTACTTC.